A selection of T cell receptor beta chains follows, all from one sample in a study of cytomegalovirus exposure and HLA in healthy donors. Sequencing used immunoSEQ multiplex PCR; TCRdb keeps in-frame clones, though not all of them. The sample lists over 80,000 clones; about 75% were seen once. The specimen was PBMCs. The receptor set was obtained from a female donor in good health and CMV-seronegative. The CDR3 runs from the conserved cysteine through the conserved F or W. Each record gives: D gene, V gene, J gene, clone size, CDR3 DNA, CDR3 protein. A D gene is named only where the DNA matches it firmly. Expanded clones are given a class, and other clones once, few, many or no size at all.

>TRBD1|TRBV5-1|TRBJ2-5|NA
TGCGCCAGCAGCTTCGGACAGGGTCAAGAGACCCAGTACTTC
CASSFGQGQETQYF
>TRBD1|TRBV18|TRBJ1-4|few
TGTGCCAGCTCACCTAGGACAGGGATCGGTGAAAAACTGTTTTTT
CASSPRTGIGEKLFF
>NA|TRBV18|TRBJ1-5|NA
TGTGCCAGCTCACCACCGGGGGGGGCGCGGGTCAATCAGCCCCAGCATTTT
CASSPPGGARVNQPQHF
>NA|TRBV29-1|TRBJ1-1|NA
TGCAGCGTTGACGACGGCAACCGGATCTCAAAGAGGACTGAAGCTTTCTTT
CSVDDGNRISKRTEAFF
>TRBD1|TRBV28|TRBJ1-2|NA
TGTGCCAGCAGTGCCGGGACAGACTATGGCTACACCTTC
CASSAGTDYGYTF
>NA|TRBV5-1|TRBJ2-3|NA
TGCGCCAGCAGCTATTTGGGAGATAGCACAGATACGCAGTATTTT
CASSYLGDSTDTQYF
>TRBD1|TRBV5-6|TRBJ1-2|NA
TGTGCCAGCTCAGTGCGGGCAGGGGGCGGTGGCTATGGCTACACCTTC
CASSVRAGGGGYGYTF
>NA|TRBV6-1|TRBJ1-1|NA
TGTGCCAGCAGTGCCCGGACAGTAAACACTGAAGCTTTCTTT
CASSARTVNTEAFF
>TRBD1|TRBV27|TRBJ2-3|NA
TGTGCCACCGACAGGGCTGATACGCAGTATTTT
CATDRADTQYF
>TRBD1|TRBV29-1|TRBJ2-5|once
TGCAGCGTTGAGACCGGGACAGGGGGCGTAGAGACCCAGTACTTC
CSVETGTGGVETQYF
>TRBD1|TRBV2|TRBJ1-2|NA
TGTGCCAGTCAGGGGGAGTATGGCTACACCTTC
CASQGEYGYTF
>TRBD2|TRBV29-1|TRBJ2-7|once
TGCAGCGTTGTCCCGGGAGGGCCCCAAGAGCAGTACTTC
CSVVPGGPQEQYF
>NA|TRBV28|TRBJ2-7|NA
TGTGCCAGCAATCAGGGAAGGAGCGAGCAGTACTTC
CASNQGRSEQYF
>TRBD2|TRBV6-1|TRBJ2-3|NA
TGTGCCAGCAGGCGAGGAGGGAGGGCCTCAGATACGCAGTATTTT
CASRRGGRASDTQYF
>NA|TRBV4-3|TRBJ1-3|few
TGCGCCAGCAGCCAAGATTATGAGGCGCCGGGAAACACCATATATTTT
CASSQDYEAPGNTIYF
>TRBD1|TRBV10-3|TRBJ2-5|few
TGTGCCATCAGGGGGACAGACTTGGGAGAGACCCAGTACTTC
CAIRGTDLGETQYF
>NA|TRBV4-1|TRBJ1-1|NA
TGCGCCAGCAGCCAATCTCCAATAGGGGTCACTGAAGCTTTCTTT
CASSQSPIGVTEAFF
>TRBD2|TRBV5-1|TRBJ2-7|NA
TGCGCCAGCAGCCGGACTAGCGGGGGCTACGAGCAGTACTTC
CASSRTSGGYEQYF
>TRBD2|TRBV27|TRBJ2-2|NA
TGTGCCAGCAGTTTGGGACTAGCGGGAGGCCCCGGGGAGCTGTTTTTT
CASSLGLAGGPGELFF
>NA|TRBV7-2|TRBJ1-5|NA
TGTGCCAGCAGCCTTACAGGGATGGGCAATCAGCCCCAGCATTTT
CASSLTGMGNQPQHF
>NA|TRBV10-3|TRBJ1-1|few
TGTGCCATCAGTGACGACAGGGAAGCTTTCTTT
CAISDDREAFF
>NA|TRBV5-1|TRBJ2-3|NA
TGCGCCAGCAGCTTGGCAGGGTCAAGCACAGATACGCAGTATTTT
CASSLAGSSTDTQYF
>TRBD2|TRBV15|TRBJ2-1|NA
TGTGCCACCAGCAGAGTTAACGGGGGGGCCAATGAGCAGTTCTTC
CATSRVNGGANEQFF
>NA|TRBV5-1|TRBJ1-1|NA
TGCGCCAGCAGCTTGGGAGTAAAAGCTTTCTTT
CASSLGVKAFF